The T cell receptor (beta chain) under discussion was sequenced for a study of cytomegalovirus exposure and HLA in healthy donors. Study overall: Among the approximately 400 genotyped donors, more than 70% were placed in the Caucasian-associated ancestry cluster. Study results and caveats: In a later analysis, at a false discovery rate of 0.05, under 20,000 TCR beta sequences were associated with HLA alleles. What TCR beta sequences reportedly achieved was accurate prediction of HLA-A and HLA-B alleles in most subjects. Most likely, a cluster of highly shared sequence variants arose as a sequencing artifact.

The study ran its PCR with 60 Vbeta and 13 Jbeta primers. Using immunoSEQ multiplex PCR, the repertoire was profiled, and TCRdb retains in-frame clones only, with some absent. In the table there are 210,000 or so clones, about 74% of which are singletons. A few counts support this clone. Its specificity is unknown. Germline V gene data show CDR1 as SGDLS and CDR2 as YYNGEE. The CDR3 has 16 residues. Trimming removed 0 bases at V and 2 bases at J, with 11 bases between. This rearrangement joins TRBV9 to TRBJ2-2; D is undetermined. The sequence derives from a middle-aged man in good health and CMV-seronegative. Material: PBMCs. The CDR3 DNA reads as TGTGCCAGCAGCGTAGGTCAGGAACATAACACCGGGGAGCTGTTTTTT. Protein sequence: CASSVGQEHNTGELFF.